This paragraph covers one T cell receptor (beta chain) sequence. A read error is possible here, since a much larger clone lies one base away. The entry originates in a study of kidney transplant recipient with SARS-CoV-2 infection. Using its own MiXCR run on the reads, TCRdb lists one record per CDR3 protein. The sample lists roughly 230,000 distinct CDR3 sequences, around 28% occurring once. The CDR3 runs 13 residues. V was cut by 3 bases and J by 5 bases, with 9 bases left in between. The rearrangement links TRBV12-3 or TRBV12-4 to TRBJ2-3; D might be TRBD2 (5 bases). Sequencing used a blood sample, obtained at baseline and between days 110 and 120 from a kidney transplant recipient. The receptor's source is a young adult male patient who had COVID-19 and was a kidney transplant recipient. A share of the T cells may be of graft donor origin. The CDR3 reads CASSLEAEDTQYF. In DNA, the CDR3 is TGTGCCAGCAGTTTGGAGGCAGAAGATACGCAGTATTTT.